Shown below are 27 T cell receptor beta chains from a single sample sequenced in a study of graft-versus-host responses after intestinal transplantation. For these TCRs, the target antigens are not known. Assay used: immunoSEQ multiplex PCR; TCRdb lists only in-frame clones, some missing. The data hold around 100,000 clones, with 85% to 95% observed a single time. This specimen was unstimulated CD8+ T cells sorted from spleen or lymph node cells, taken before transplant. These receptors were collected from a human donor who was the organ donor for an intestinal transplant.

The chain recombines TRBV6-1 with TRBJ2-1; D gene unclear. Germline V lookup: CDR1 MNHNS, CDR2 SASEGT. CDR3 length equals 14 residues. The V end was cut by 5 bases, the J end by 7 bases, with 15 bases between. CDR3 nucleotide sequence: TGTGCCAGCAGTTCAAGAACAGCGCCGAATGAGCAGTTCTTC. As protein: CASSSRTAPNEQFF.

The chain recombines TRBV25-1 with TRBJ1-3; D perhaps matches TRBD1 (5 bases). The CDR3 has 16 amino acids. The V gene's germline CDR1 is MGHDK and CDR2 SYGVNS. V was pared by 1 base and J by 7 bases, with 17 bases between. For the CDR3, the DNA is TGTGCCAGCAGTGAATCTGGGGAGGGACGGCGGAACACCATATATTTT. Protein: CASSESGEGRRNTIYF.

The chain uses TRBV19 and TRBJ1-3; D unresolved. Germline V gene lookup returns CDR1 LNHDA and CDR2 SQIVND (reference sequence). V lost 7 bases, J lost 3 bases, and 4 bases lay in between. The CDR3 is 11 amino acids. The DNA of the CDR3 is TGTGCCAGTAAAAGTGGAAACACCATATATTTT. Translating gives CASKSGNTIYF.

The CDR3 nucleotides read TGTGCCAGTAGTAATCCAGGGTTTGGGACTGAAGCTTTCTTT. This encodes CASSNPGFGTEAFF. The chain couples TRBV19 to TRBJ1-1, with D tentatively TRBD1 (5 bases). V was trimmed by 4 bases and J by 5 bases, leaving 14 bases between them. Germline CDR1 LNHDA, CDR2 SQIVND (reference sequence). The CDR3 totals 14 residues.

V and J are TRBV28 and TRBJ1-1; D is unresolved. The V and J ends lost 2 bases and 7 bases respectively, with 11 bases between them. Looked up from germline, CDR1 is MDHEN and CDR2 is SYDVKM. This CDR3 has 13 residues. The CDR3 coding sequence is TGTGCCAGCAGTTTACACGGGTTGGGTGAAGCTTTCTTT. Translation gives CASSLHGLGEAFF.

V gene TRBV13 combines with J gene TRBJ1-5; possibly TRBD1 for D (6 bases). Trimming stripped 5 bases from V and 0 bases from J, with 14 bases between. Germline V gene data show CDR1 as PRHDT and CDR2 as FYEKMQ (reference sequence). This CDR3 contains 16 residues. The CDR3 DNA reads as TGTGCCAGCAGCCGCGGGGGGGGCTATAGCAATCAGCCCCAGCATTTT. Translation gives CASSRGGGYSNQPQHF.

The chain couples TRBV7-9 to TRBJ2-7, with 7 bases identical to TRBD2. J lost 3 bases, V lost 3 bases, and 8 bases had no gene match. Per the germline V gene, CDR1 is SEHNR and CDR2 is FQNEAQ (reference sequence). The CDR3 extends over 15 amino acids. The CDR3 DNA reads as TGTGCCAGCAGCTTCCCCTTGGCGGGAGACTACGAGCAGTACTTC. Amino acid sequence: CASSFPLAGDYEQYF.

The V and J genes are TRBV14 and TRBJ2-3; no firm D call. The CDR3 extends over 14 amino acids. V gave up 0 bases and J gave up 1 base, with 5 bases separating them. Germline loops: CDR1 SGHDN, CDR2 FVKESK. CDR3 DNA: TGTGCCAGCAGCCAAGATCTTGGCACAGATACGCAGTATTTT. Translated, it gives CASSQDLGTDTQYF. The variable domain in full, with the rest retrieved from reference TRBV14 and TRBJ2-3, is EAGVTQFPSHSVIEKGQTVTLRCDPISGHDNLYWYRRVMGKEIKFLLHFVKESKQDESGMPNNRFLAERTGGTYSTLKVQPAELEDSGVYFCASSQDLGTDTQYFGPGTRLTVL.

The chain uses TRBV28 and TRBJ1-5; D ambiguous. Germline CDR1 reads MDHEN; CDR2 reads SYDVKM. The CDR3 consists of 14 residues. With 1 base removed from V and 2 bases from J, the gap between germline ends came to 6 bases. The CDR3 DNA reads TGTGCCAGCAGTTTATTTACGGGCAATCAGCCCCAGCATTTT. Protein sequence: CASSLFTGNQPQHF.

This clone is a singleton in its sample. This chain uses TRBV7-9 with TRBJ1-1; tentative D call: TRBD1 (5 bases). This CDR3 has 13 amino acids. Germline-derived CDR1 and CDR2 are SEHNR and FQNEAQ (reference sequence). V lost 3 bases and J lost 6, with 11 bases in between. The CDR3 nucleotides are TGTGCCAGCAGCTTGATTATGGGGGCTGAAGCTTTCTTT. It specifies CASSLIMGAEAFF. The variable domain in full, with the rest retrieved from reference TRBV7-9 and TRBJ1-1, is DTGVSQNPRHKITKRGQNVTFRCDPISEHNRLYWYRQTLGQGPEFLTYFQNEAQLEKSRLLSDRFSAERPKGSFSTLEIQRTEQGDSAMYLCASSLIMGAEAFFGQGTRLTVV.

The chain joins TRBV27 to TRBJ1-1, with a weak D call TRBD1 (6 bases). Per germline, CDR1 MNHEY and CDR2 SMNVEV (reference sequence). The CDR3 totals 15 residues. Deletions cut 3 bases from V and 3 bases from J, with 14 bases between. The CDR3 here is CASSFLGGAYTEAFF. In DNA form, the CDR3 reads TGTGCCAGCAGTTTTCTCGGGGGGGCGTACACTGAAGCTTTCTTT.

V and J are TRBV5-8 and TRBJ2-2, with D tentatively TRBD1 or TRBD2 (5 bases each). The CDR3 has 14 residues. Trimming shortened V by 3 bases and J by 5 bases, and 11 bases separated the two germline ends. CDR1 is SGHTS and CDR2 is YDEGEE in the germline V gene. CDR3 sequence (DNA): TGTGCCAGCAGCTCGAGGGGCCGGACCGGGGAGCTGTTTTTT. As protein: CASSSRGRTGELFF.

The chain joins TRBV15 to TRBJ2-1; D call uncertain. V shed 3 bases and J shed 7 bases, with 10 bases lying between them. In germline, CDR1 is LNHNV, CDR2 YYDKDF (reference sequence). CDR3 length equals 13 residues. As DNA, the CDR3 is TGTGCCACCAGCAGGACTGCTGAGAATGAGCAGTTCTTC. Protein sequence: CATSRTAENEQFF.

The chain combines TRBV10-2 with TRBJ2-7; D possibly corresponds to TRBD2 (5 bases). Germline lookup yields CDR1 WSHSY and CDR2 SAAADI. This CDR3 is 17 amino acids long. V shed 10 bases and J shed 2 bases, with 27 bases lying between them. CDR3 sequence: CATRSTKAAISPYEQYF. The CDR3 DNA reads TGCGCCACCCGCTCGACTAAAGCGGCAATAAGCCCCTACGAGCAGTACTTC.

This chain joins TRBV6-4 and TRBJ1-1, with D unresolved. V shed 1 base and J shed 6 bases, with 12 bases lying between them. Germline V lookup: CDR1 MRHNA, CDR2 SNTAGT. The CDR3 contains 14 residues. The CDR3 loop is CASSDFPGGAEAFF. As DNA, the CDR3 is TGTGCCAGCAGTGACTTCCCGGGTGGGGCTGAAGCTTTCTTT.

The chain links TRBV29-1 to TRBJ1-4, with D perhaps matching TRBD1 (6 bases). The V gene lost 4 bases and the J gene lost 8 bases, with 11 bases spanning the gap. Germline values: CDR1 SQVTM, CDR2 ANQGSEA. The CDR3 is 12 residues long. CDR3 sequence reads: CSVGSRGEKLFF. In DNA, the CDR3 is TGCAGCGTTGGGAGCAGGGGAGAAAAACTGTTTTTT.

This chain uses TRBV9 with TRBJ2-3, with D unresolved. Germline V gene sequence: CDR1 SGDLS, CDR2 YYNGEE. The CDR3 covers 15 residues. V was trimmed by 3 bases and J by 0 bases, leaving 11 bases between them. The CDR3 spells CASSGQNPSTDTQYF. The CDR3 region has the DNA TGTGCCAGCAGCGGCCAGAATCCTAGCACAGATACGCAGTATTTT.

The chain has TRBV4-2 and TRBJ1-2; TRBD1 might be the D (6 bases). In germline, CDR1 is LGHNA, CDR2 YNFKEQ. The ends were cut back, 0 bases at V and 2 bases at J, with 13 bases in the middle. The CDR3 loop spans 16 amino acids. CDR3 amino acids: CASSQDLGASNYGYTF. The CDR3 DNA follows: TGTGCCAGCAGCCAAGATTTGGGGGCATCAAACTATGGCTACACCTTC.

The V and J genes are TRBV5-8 and TRBJ2-3; 7 bases align to TRBD2. CDR1 and CDR2 (germline): SGHTS, YDEGEE. The J segment lost 6 bases and the V segment lost 4 bases, leaving 11 bases of the junction unmatched. The CDR3 runs 15 residues. CDR3 amino acids: CASSGEGKLGDTQYF. CDR3 nucleotide sequence: TGTGCCAGCAGCGGGGAGGGTAAACTGGGGGATACGCAGTATTTT.

This chain joins TRBV6-5 and TRBJ2-7; tentative D call: TRBD1 (6 bases). This CDR3 contains 14 residues. V was clipped by 6 bases and J by 2 bases, with 14 bases between them. Germline values: CDR1 MNHEY, CDR2 SVGAGI. In nucleotides, the CDR3 is TGTGCCAGCAGCATGGGGGCAGGGCCCTACGAGCAGTACTTC. This translates into CASSMGAGPYEQYF.

V is TRBV27 and J is TRBJ1-2; D unclear. The CDR3 totals 13 residues. Germline loops: CDR1 MNHEY, CDR2 SMNVEV (reference sequence). V was trimmed by 0 bases and J by 2 bases, leaving 4 bases between them. The CDR3 DNA is TGTGCCAGCAGTTTATCCGGGAACTATGGCTACACCTTC. This encodes CASSLSGNYGYTF.

To note about this clone: Compared with germline, one end of the junction differs, possibly owing to a read error. V usage is TRBV28 and J usage is TRBJ1-5; no firm D call. This CDR3 spans 15 amino acids. Germline values: CDR1 MDHEN, CDR2 SYDVKM. CDR3 sequence reads: CASSFWDLLNQPQRF. The CDR3 nucleotides are TGTGCCAGCAGTTTTTGGGATTTGCTCAATCAGCCCCAGCGTTTT.

This CDR3 reads CAIPGDRWVDEQYF. The CDR3 DNA reads as TGTGCCATCCCAGGAGACAGGTGGGTCGACGAGCAGTACTTC. The chain carries TRBV6-5 and TRBJ2-7, with a weak D call TRBD1 (6 bases). V gave up 10 bases and J gave up 5 bases, with 21 bases separating them. In germline, CDR1 is MNHEY, CDR2 SVGAGI. The CDR3 contains 14 residues.

J is TRBJ2-3 and V is TRBV28; 9 bases agree with TRBD2. Germline loops: CDR1 MDHEN, CDR2 SYDVKM. The CDR3 is 17 residues long. V dropped 6 bases and J dropped 3; count of bases not matched to a gene: 13. The DNA for the CDR3 is TGTGCCAGCAGGGGGACCGTAGCGGGAGAGCGGACAGATACGCAGTATTTT. Its translation: CASRGTVAGERTDTQYF. Based on the CDR3 plus reference TRBV28 and TRBJ2-3, the full variable domain is DVKVTQSSRYLVKRTGEKVFLECVQDMDHENMFWYRQDPGLGLRLIYFSYDVKMKEKGDIPEGYSVSREKKERFSLILESASTNQTSMYLCASRGTVAGERTDTQYFGPGTRLTVL.

V is TRBV7-9 and J is TRBJ2-3, with D maybe TRBD2 (7 bases). The germline gives CDR1 SEHNR, CDR2 FQNEAQ (reference sequence). The CDR3 has 17 residues. V was clipped by 5 bases and J by 2 bases, with 20 bases between them. CDR3 loop: CASSPGSGGWDTDTQYF. DNA for the CDR3: TGTGCCAGCAGCCCTGGGTCGGGGGGCTGGGACACAGATACGCAGTATTTT. The full variable domain, completed using reference TRBV7-9 and TRBJ2-3, is DTGVSQNPRHKITKRGQNVTFRCDPISEHNRLYWYRQTLGQGPEFLTYFQNEAQLEKSRLLSDRFSAERPKGSFSTLEIQRTEQGDSAMYLCASSPGSGGWDTDTQYFGPGTRLTVL.

With regard to this clone: This CDR3 is also generated by other DNA sequences in the sample. The chain is built from TRBV5-6 and TRBJ2-7, with D hard to call. Trimming shortened V by 1 base and J by 5 bases, and 4 bases separated the two germline ends. CDR1 and CDR2 from the germline V gene are SGHDT and YYEEEE. This CDR3 region has 11 residues. CDR3: CASSLQDEQYF. The DNA of the CDR3 is TGTGCCAGCAGCTTGCAAGACGAGCAGTACTTC.

The chain carries TRBV29-1 and TRBJ2-7, with no clear D. Trimming took 4 bases from V and 7 from J, leaving 17 bases between them. CDR3 length: 13 residues. Germline assignment: CDR1 SQVTM and CDR2 ANQGSEA. As DNA, the CDR3 is TGCAGCGTTGTATCCTGGGCCGATCGGGAGCAGTACTTC. Its protein is CSVVSWADREQYF.